This paragraph covers one TCR beta chain sequence. The data belong to a study of blood T cells in healthy people across ages. Then a second PCR, running about 6 to 11 cycles, was carried out with a sample-barcoded 5' primer and a J-beta primer mix. MiXCR, applied by TCRdb to the 5' RACE reads, yields one record per CDR3 protein. The repertoire includes more than 650,000 distinct CDR3 sequences, 22% of them detected once, and around a fifth sits in the top ten. Per the germline V gene, CDR1 is SNHLY and CDR2 is FYNNEI. Trimming removed 3 bases at V and 5 bases at J, with 16 bases between. The CDR3 loop spans 15 amino acids.

Sequencing was done on a sample of blood. The TCR originated in a man aged 65 to 85 in good health. The chain recombines TRBV2 with TRBJ1-1, with a weak D call TRBD1 (5 bases). CDR3 loop: CASSEMGTGITEAFF. The CDR3 DNA reads as TGTGCCAGCAGTGAGATGGGGACGGGGATAACTGAAGCTTTCTTT.